These 14 T cell receptor beta chains originate from one sample sequenced in a study of blood T cell repertoires in COVID-19. Sequencing was performed with immunoSEQ multiplex PCR; in TCRdb, only in-frame clones are kept and a portion is missing. Among about 250,000 clones listed, roughly 80% were seen once. The sequenced sample was peripheral blood. The receptors come from a woman over 75 with acute or convalescent COVID-19.

The gene calls are TRBV28 and TRBJ1-6; 7 bases are shared with TRBD1. CDR1 MDHEN and CDR2 SYDVKM come from the germline V gene. The CDR3 is 15 amino acids. V was pared by 6 bases and J by 8 bases, with 10 bases of the junction left unmatched. CDR3 amino acids: CASSSLDRDHSPLHF. CDR3 nucleotide sequence: TGTGCCAGCAGCTCCCTAGACAGGGACCATTCACCCCTCCACTTT.

This sequence joins TRBV7-2 and TRBJ2-7; possibly TRBD2 for D (6 bases). Germline V gives CDR1 SGHTA, CDR2 FQGNSA. Trimming left V 2 bases short and J 3 bases short, with 11 bases between. The CDR3 is made up of 14 amino acids. CDR3 DNA sequence: TGTGCCAGCAGCTTAATCGGCGGGATCTACGAGCAGTACTTC. It translates to CASSLIGGIYEQYF.

The V gene is TRBV9, the J gene TRBJ2-5; TRBD2 agrees at 11 bases. The V gene's germline CDR1 is SGDLS and CDR2 YYNGEE. This CDR3 contains 14 residues. V was clipped by 3 bases and J by 5 bases; unmatched bases: 3. The CDR3 protein is CASSEASGRETQYF. The CDR3 coding sequence is TGTGCCAGCAGCGAGGCTAGCGGGAGGGAGACCCAGTACTTC.

The gene calls are TRBV19 and TRBJ1-1, with D perhaps TRBD1 (5 bases). From germline, CDR1 is LNHDA and CDR2 SQIVND (reference sequence). Trimming left V 3 bases short and J 5 bases short, with 13 bases between. The CDR3 totals 14 residues. The CDR3, as DNA: TGTGCCAGTAGTATCCCAGGGAGGAAGACTGAAGCTTTCTTT. This gives the protein CASSIPGRKTEAFF.

J is TRBJ2-2 and V is TRBV29-1, with D unclear. Trimming cost V 5 bases and J 3 bases, with 4 bases left between them. Germline loops: CDR1 SQVTM, CDR2 ANQGSEA. This CDR3 contains 11 residues. The CDR3 reads CSVTDTGELFF. The CDR3 nucleotides read TGCAGCGTTACAGACACCGGGGAGCTGTTTTTT.

V and J are TRBV28 and TRBJ1-5; D might be TRBD1 (5 bases). Deletions cut 7 bases from V and 7 bases from J, with 20 bases between. CDR3 length: 15 amino acids. Germline V gene data show CDR1 as MDHEN and CDR2 as SYDVKM. The CDR3 sequence is CASITHRGMGQPQHF. The DNA for the CDR3 is TGTGCCAGCATTACGCATCGGGGGATGGGCCAGCCCCAGCATTTT.

This clone came up once. This chain connects TRBV6-1 to TRBJ2-7; 9 nucleotides agree with TRBD2. V dropped 1 base and J dropped 2; count of bases not matched to a gene: 12. This CDR3 has 18 amino acids. Germline V gene lookup returns CDR1 MNHNS and CDR2 SASEGT. In nucleotides, the CDR3 is TGTGCCAGCAGTGAAGTTAGCGGGAGCTTTCTGACCCCCTACGAGCAGTACTTC. Translated: CASSEVSGSFLTPYEQYF.

This chain connects TRBV2 to TRBJ2-3, with a possible D match to TRBD2 (6 bases). The CDR3 covers 14 residues. Germline values: CDR1 SNHLY, CDR2 FYNNEI. V was trimmed by 7 bases and J by 2 bases, leaving 13 bases between them. The CDR3: CASKSGFTTDTQYF. The CDR3 region has the DNA TGTGCCAGCAAGAGCGGGTTTACCACAGATACGCAGTATTTT.

On this clone: A read error may account for a junction end that differs from germline. The chain has TRBV6-1 and TRBJ1-2; 7 nucleotides align to TRBD1. The CDR3 has 13 residues. Germline loops: CDR1 MNHNS, CDR2 SASEGT. The CDR3 sequence: CASSERSQDRSSF. In nucleotides, the CDR3 is TGTGCCAGCAGTGAACGGAGCCAGGACAGGAGCAGCTTC.

J is TRBJ1-4 and V is TRBV2; maybe TRBD1 (5 bases). The V and J ends lost 6 bases and 8 bases respectively, with 16 bases between them. Germline CDR1 and CDR2: SNHLY and FYNNEI. There are 14 residues in the CDR3. The CDR3 sequence: CASRIGAISEKLFF. The DNA for the CDR3 is TGTGCCAGCAGAATTGGGGCGATAAGCGAAAAACTGTTTTTT.

V is TRBV5-1 and J is TRBJ1-4; 7 nucleotides align to TRBD1. The CDR3 spans 16 residues. V shed 10 bases and J 7 bases; nucleotides not matched to a gene: 19. Germline assignment: CDR1 SGHRS and CDR2 YFSETQ. CDR3 amino acids: CAGWRGLKAFVEKLFF. DNA for the CDR3: TGCGCCGGATGGAGGGGGCTGAAGGCTTTTGTTGAAAAACTGTTTTTT.

The chain couples TRBV18 to TRBJ2-3; 9 bases agree with TRBD1. This CDR3 has 16 residues. The germline CDR1 and CDR2 sequences are KGHSH and LQKENI. Losses at the gene ends were 1 base for V and 3 bases for J; bases not matched to a gene: 5. DNA of the CDR3: TGTGCCAGCTCACCACGGGGACAGGGACCAACAGATACGCAGTATTTT. Protein: CASSPRGQGPTDTQYF.

The chain links TRBV30 to TRBJ2-1; TRBD2 is a possible D gene (5 bases). V was shortened by 2 bases and J by 5 bases, with 19 bases between the two germline ends. The CDR3 spans 16 residues. Germline V gives CDR1 GTSNPN, CDR2 SVGIG (reference sequence). DNA of the CDR3: TGTGCCTGGAGTTTACCTGGACTCCGGCCTCACAATGAGCAGTTCTTC. Translation: CAWSLPGLRPHNEQFF.

The rearrangement joins TRBV9 to TRBJ2-1; tentative D call: TRBD2 (7 bases). The CDR3 consists of 16 residues. Deletions cut 4 bases from V and 5 bases from J, with 19 bases between. The germline V gene encodes CDR1 SGDLS and CDR2 YYNGEE. In DNA, the CDR3 is TGTGCCAGCAGCCGAGAGGGGGGGACCCCAAACAATGAGCAGTTCTTC. Its protein is CASSREGGTPNNEQFF.